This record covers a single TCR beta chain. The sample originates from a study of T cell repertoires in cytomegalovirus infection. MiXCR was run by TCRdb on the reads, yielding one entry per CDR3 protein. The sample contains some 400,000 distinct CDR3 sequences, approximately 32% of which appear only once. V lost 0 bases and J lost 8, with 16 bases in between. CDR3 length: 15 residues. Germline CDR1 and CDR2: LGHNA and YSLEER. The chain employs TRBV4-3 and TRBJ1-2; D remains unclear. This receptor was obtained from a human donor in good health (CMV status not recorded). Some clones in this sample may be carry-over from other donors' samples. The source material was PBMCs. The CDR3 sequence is CASSQDAGRVGGYTF. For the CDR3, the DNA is TGCGCCAGCAGCCAAGATGCAGGACGGGTCGGCGGCTACACCTTC.